A single sample is the source of the 27 T cell receptor beta chains below, sequenced in a study of identical twins. TCRdb independently ran MiXCR on the 5' RACE reads; one entry per CDR3 protein. The sample records about 570,000 distinct CDR3 sequences, nearly 10% being singletons. The same sample was also studied in work on yellow fever vaccine responses in identical twins.

Sequencing used PBMCs. These receptors were collected from a woman under 30 in good health.

This clonotype was counted many times. The chain recombines TRBV12-3 or TRBV12-4 with TRBJ2-5; D not resolved. Trimming took off 6 bases at V and 4 bases at J, with 15 bases between the two ends. The CDR3 is 14 amino acids. CDR3 region: CASSPGVSGETQYF. CDR3 nucleotides: TGTGCCAGCAGCCCCGGAGTATCGGGAGAGACCCAGTACTTC.

This clonotype was counted at least ten times. The chain has TRBV4-2 and TRBJ2-7; TRBD1 or TRBD2 may be the D gene (6 bases each). CDR1 and CDR2 (germline): LGHNA, YNFKEQ. The length of the CDR3 is 16 residues. Trimming shortened V by 1 base and J by 3 bases, and 16 bases separated the two germline ends. The CDR3 nucleotides are TGTGCCAGCAGCCAAGCCCGGGGGACAACCAGCTACGAGCAGTACTTC. Its translation is CASSQARGTTSYEQYF.

This clonotype was seen a handful of times. The chain is built from TRBV11-2 and TRBJ2-1, with no clear D. The CDR3 is 15 amino acids. Trimming took 4 bases from V and 4 from J, leaving 14 bases between them. CDR1 is SGHAT, CDR2 FQNNGV, per germline. The chain's CDR3 is CASSSYSGPYNEQFF. CDR3 nucleotide sequence: TGTGCCAGCAGCTCCTACTCAGGCCCTTACAATGAGCAGTTCTTC.

This clonotype was observed at least ten times. The rearrangement joins TRBV20-1 to TRBJ2-2; 10 nucleotides match TRBD2. V trimming: 1 base; J trimming: 5 bases; junction bases outside the gene matches: 10. The CDR3 length is 17 residues. CDR1 and CDR2 from the germline V gene are DFQATT and SNEGSKA (reference sequence). This CDR3 is CSARVPSGRPNTGELFF. The CDR3 DNA is TGCAGTGCTAGAGTCCCTAGCGGGAGACCCAATACCGGGGAGCTGTTTTTT.

This clonotype came up many times. The rearrangement links TRBV5-1 to TRBJ2-5; 8 nucleotides match TRBD1. The CDR3 contains 17 residues. With 0 bases clipped from V and 5 bases from J, the junction kept 12 bases outside the gene matches. Germline CDR1 is SGHRS and CDR2 is YFSETQ. CDR3 DNA: TGCGCCAGCAGCTTGGGGGCGAACACAGGGGGTCGGGAGACCCAGTACTTC. Amino acid sequence: CASSLGANTGGRETQYF.

This clonotype occurred a few times. V gene TRBV19 combines with J gene TRBJ2-1; 11 bases agree with TRBD2. The CDR3 spans 17 residues. Germline assignment: CDR1 LNHDA and CDR2 SQIVND (reference sequence). V was pared by 3 bases and J by 7 bases, with 11 bases of the junction left unmatched. This CDR3 reads CASSIPRLAGGSNEQFF. CDR3 nucleotides: TGTGCCAGTAGTATCCCTCGTCTAGCGGGAGGAAGTAATGAGCAGTTCTTC.

The sample holds many counts of this clonotype. CDR3 nucleotide sequence: TGCGCCAGCAGCTTACAGGGGACGGGCGTTAATTCACCCCTCCACTTT. Its protein product is CASSLQGTGVNSPLHF. V is TRBV5-1 and J is TRBJ1-6; TRBD1 aligns across 7 bases. The CDR3 length is 16 residues. V lost 2 bases and J lost 6; bases outside the gene matches: 8. CDR1 and CDR2 from the germline V gene are SGHRS and YFSETQ.

This clonotype has a handful of counts. The chain carries TRBV20-1 and TRBJ1-2; TRBD1 matches at 7 bases. The trim removed 6 bases at V and 8 bases at J, leaving 6 bases unmatched. The CDR3 is 11 residues long. From germline, CDR1 is DFQATT and CDR2 SNEGSKA (reference sequence). The DNA for the CDR3 is TGCAGTGCGTCTCAGGGGGGAGGCTACACCTTC. This translates into CSASQGGGYTF.

This clonotype has a handful of counts. This chain joins TRBV30 and TRBJ2-7; 10 bases are shared with TRBD2. Looked up from germline, CDR1 is GTSNPN and CDR2 is SVGIG (reference sequence). V lost 2 bases, J lost 2 bases, and 6 bases stayed unmatched. The CDR3 runs 15 residues. As DNA, the CDR3 is TGTGCCTGGAGTCCCCGGACTAGCGGCCCCTACGAGCAGTACTTC. Residues: CAWSPRTSGPYEQYF.

The table lists this clonotype with many counts. The chain joins TRBV7-9 to TRBJ2-1, with D perhaps being TRBD1 or TRBD2 (6 bases each). The CDR3 consists of 17 residues. Germline V gene data show CDR1 as SEHNR and CDR2 as FQNEAQ (reference sequence). V lost 6 bases to trimming and J lost 3 bases, with 21 bases between them. The CDR3 here is CASRRVRGGTLYNEQFF. The DNA of the CDR3 is TGTGCCAGCAGAAGGGTCCGTGGGGGGACACTCTACAATGAGCAGTTCTTC.

The chain has TRBV5-1 and TRBJ2-7; D is ambiguous. Germline V gene lookup returns CDR1 SGHRS and CDR2 YFSETQ. The CDR3 extends over 16 amino acids. Trimming removed 1 base at V and 2 bases at J, with 16 bases between. CDR3 in DNA: TGCGCCAGCAGCTTGTCACCGTTGTCGGGCCCCTACGAGCAGTACTTC. As protein: CASSLSPLSGPYEQYF.

V gene TRBV7-6 combines with J gene TRBJ2-1; D possibly corresponds to TRBD2 (5 bases). This CDR3 region has 17 residues. V was cut by 0 bases and J by 3 bases, with 15 bases left in between. In germline, CDR1 is SGHVS, CDR2 FNYEAQ. The CDR3 DNA sequence: TGTGCCAGCAGCTTAGCGCCTAGCCGGATCATCTACAATGAGCAGTTCTTC. It translates to CASSLAPSRIIYNEQFF.

This chain uses TRBV30 with TRBJ2-2; TRBD1 matches at 8 bases. Losses at the gene ends were 6 bases for V and 3 bases for J; bases not matched to a gene: 3. In germline, CDR1 is GTSNPN, CDR2 SVGIG (reference sequence). The CDR3 covers 13 residues. The CDR3 spells CACAGQDTGELFF. CDR3 DNA: TGTGCCTGCGCGGGACAGGACACCGGGGAGCTGTTTTTT.

In this sample, this clonotype turned up many times. J is TRBJ1-6 and V is TRBV25-1, with D perhaps matching TRBD1 (6 bases). Germline assignment: CDR1 MGHDK and CDR2 SYGVNS. V was clipped by 4 bases and J by 5 bases, with 9 bases between them. This CDR3 spans 14 amino acids. The CDR3 DNA reads TGTGCCAGCAGTGGGAGGGGGGATAATTCACCCCTCCACTTT. Its protein is CASSGRGDNSPLHF.

This clonotype has more than one count but fewer than ten. The CDR3, as DNA: TGTGCCAGCAGTTTGGGTACAGGGGGAGGTCAGCCCCAGCATTTT. Translating it yields CASSLGTGGGQPQHF. The genes are TRBV12-3 or TRBV12-4 and TRBJ1-5, with 8 bases fitting TRBD1. J gave up 6 bases and V 3 bases, and 7 bases lay outside the gene matches. The CDR3 covers 15 residues.

The chain is built from TRBV7-2 and TRBJ2-1; 9 nucleotides agree with TRBD2. The V segment lost 4 bases and the J segment 4 bases; nucleotides outside the gene matches: 5. Germline values: CDR1 SGHTA, CDR2 FQGNSA. The CDR3 sequence is 15 residues long. CDR3 in amino acids: CASSSTSGLYNEQFF. CDR3 nucleotides: TGTGCCAGCAGCTCCACTAGCGGGCTATACAATGAGCAGTTCTTC. Drawing the rest from reference TRBV7-2 and TRBJ2-1, the complete variable domain is GAGVSQSPSNKVTEKGKDVELRCDPISGHTALYWYRQSLGQGLEFLIYFQGNSAPDKSGLPSDRFSAERTGGSVSTLTIQRTQQEDSAVYLCASSSTSGLYNEQFFGPGTRLTVL.

At least ten counts were recorded for this clonotype. The V and J genes are TRBV12-3 or TRBV12-4 and TRBJ2-7; TRBD2 matches at 7 bases. CDR3 length: 15 residues. Trimming at V came to 5 bases and at J to 2 bases, leaving 9 bases not matched to a gene. The CDR3 sequence is CASSPREPAPYEQYF. CDR3 in DNA: TGTGCCAGCAGTCCGCGGGAGCCGGCTCCCTACGAGCAGTACTTC.

There are many counts of this clonotype. CDR3 DNA sequence: TGTGCCAGCAGTTTCATCCAGGCGAGCTCCTACGAGCAGTACTTC. Its translation is CASSFIQASSYEQYF. V and J are TRBV12-3 or TRBV12-4 and TRBJ2-7; D not resolved. V was clipped by 3 bases and J by 0 bases, with 12 bases between them. The CDR3 is made up of 15 amino acids.

This clonotype was detected a few times. J is TRBJ2-7 and V is TRBV29-1; TRBD2 aligns across 16 bases. The CDR3 runs 14 residues. CDR1 is SQVTM and CDR2 is ANQGSEA in the germline V gene. After removal of 6 bases from V and 6 bases from J, the junction contained 5 bases not matched to a gene. The CDR3 DNA is TGCAGCGTCGGGACTAGCGGGAGGGTCATCGAGCAGTACTTC. Translated, it gives CSVGTSGRVIEQYF.

The chain employs TRBV29-1 and TRBJ2-5; D unresolved. This CDR3 comprises 10 residues. V lost 1 base and J lost 5, with 2 bases in between. Germline V gene sequence: CDR1 SQVTM, CDR2 ANQGSEA. Written as DNA, the CDR3 is TGCAGCGTTGAAGTGGAGACCCAGTACTTC. Translating it yields CSVEVETQYF.

The chain's CDR3 is CAVTGGREGYTF. CDR3 in DNA: TGTGCCGTCACAGGAGGGCGCGAGGGCTACACCTTC. The J gene is TRBJ1-2, the V gene TRBV28, with D tentatively TRBD1 (5 bases). Germline V gene data show CDR1 as MDHEN and CDR2 as SYDVKM. The V and J ends lost 11 bases and 8 bases respectively, with 18 bases between them. The CDR3 covers 12 residues.

The V and J genes are TRBV7-6 and TRBJ2-7; D possibly corresponds to TRBD2 (5 bases). Deletions cut 1 base from V and 6 bases from J, with 16 bases between. This CDR3 region has 15 residues. CDR1 and CDR2 (germline): SGHVS, FNYEAQ. The DNA for the CDR3 is TGTGCCAGCAGCTTAGTCGGGGATTTTCTACGCGAGCAGTACTTC. Amino acids: CASSLVGDFLREQYF.

This clonotype was seen many times. The chain couples TRBV7-9 to TRBJ2-1; tentative D call: TRBD2 (6 bases). This CDR3 is built from 17 residues. Germline values: CDR1 SEHNR, CDR2 FQNEAQ (reference sequence). Trimming took 3 bases from V and 0 from J, leaving 15 bases between them. As DNA, the CDR3 is TGTGCCAGCAGCTTTCCCGGACTAACGAGCTCCTACAATGAGCAGTTCTTC. Amino acids: CASSFPGLTSSYNEQFF.

This clonotype was counted a few times. The chain joins TRBV28 to TRBJ2-7; 9 nucleotides line up with TRBD1. The V segment lost 4 bases and the J segment 3 bases; nucleotides outside the gene matches: 7. The CDR3 covers 15 residues. Germline-derived CDR1 and CDR2 are MDHEN and SYDVKM. For the CDR3, the DNA is TGTGCCAGCAGTTATCCCGGACAGGGGTTCTACGAGCAGTACTTC. Encoded protein: CASSYPGQGFYEQYF.

This clonotype came up many times. The gene calls are TRBV28 and TRBJ1-4, with 9 bases matching TRBD1. CDR1 is MDHEN, CDR2 SYDVKM, per germline. V lost 5 bases to trimming and J lost 5 bases; unmatched junction nucleotides: 6. The CDR3 sequence is 15 residues long. In nucleotides, the CDR3 is TGTGCCAGCAGTGGAGCCGGGACAGGGAATGAAAAACTGTTTTTT. Translation: CASSGAGTGNEKLFF.

Ten or more counts support this clonotype. This chain links TRBV20-1 with TRBJ2-7, with a weak D call TRBD1 (6 bases). Germline CDR1 DFQATT, CDR2 SNEGSKA (reference sequence). The CDR3 is 13 amino acids. Trimming stripped 7 bases from V and 0 bases from J, with 13 bases between. CDR3 residues: CSVPGQSSYEQYF. The CDR3 nucleotides read TGCAGTGTGCCGGGACAAAGCTCCTACGAGCAGTACTTC.

For the CDR3, the DNA is TGTGCCAGCACCTCGGGGACAGGGCGTTCTTCCCAGCCCCAGCATTTT. Amino acids: CASTSGTGRSSQPQHF. The chain recombines TRBV12-3 or TRBV12-4 with TRBJ1-5, with 9 bases identical to TRBD1. Trimming cost V 7 bases and J 7 bases; bases outside gene matches: 14. The CDR3 length is 16 residues.